The 5 T cell receptor beta chains listed next were all sequenced from one sample in a study of T cells after yellow fever vaccination. MiXCR was run by TCRdb on the 5' RACE reads, yielding one entry per CDR3 protein. The sample shows about 170,000 distinct CDR3 sequences, approximately 10% of them seen only once. Sequenced material: CD8+ T cells sorted from PBMCs, taken 15 days after the yellow fever booster vaccination. The receptors originated from a man aged 18 to 35 who received the YFV17D yellow fever vaccine.

This clonotype occurred a few times. The chain is built from TRBV7-2 and TRBJ1-1; D unclear. The germline V gene has CDR1 SGHTA and CDR2 FQGNSA. The CDR3 covers 12 residues. CDR3 in amino acids: CAIEGMDTEAFF. The DNA for the CDR3 is TGTGCGATAGAAGGGATGGACACTGAAGCTTTCTTT.

A few counts support this clonotype. The chain joins TRBV7-9 to TRBJ2-1; D might be TRBD1 (5 bases). CDR1 and CDR2 (germline): SEHNR, FQNEAQ (reference sequence). This CDR3 region has 15 residues. V was trimmed by 6 bases and J by 2 bases, leaving 14 bases between them. In DNA, the CDR3 is TGTGCCAGCAGTCGCATCGACAGAGCCTACAATGAGCAGTTCTTC. Translated, it gives CASSRIDRAYNEQFF.

This clonotype came up many times. The chain combines TRBV29-1 with TRBJ2-2; D is perhaps TRBD2 (7 bases). V lost 4 bases to trimming and J lost 0 bases, with 18 bases between them. The CDR3 totals 17 residues. Germline assignment: CDR1 SQVTM and CDR2 ANQGSEA. DNA for the CDR3: TGCAGCGTTGGGACCCCGGTAGGGGGGGCGAACACCGGGGAGCTGTTTTTT. Its protein is CSVGTPVGGANTGELFF.

The rearrangement uses TRBV4-1 and TRBJ2-2; 8 nucleotides align to TRBD2. Looked up from germline, CDR1 is MGHRA and CDR2 is YSYEKL. This CDR3 has 20 amino acids. Losses at the gene ends were 0 bases for V and 1 base for J; bases not matched to a gene: 13. CDR3 bases: TGCGCCAGCAGCCAAGATCTAGCGTATGGGCTAGCGGGGAACACCGGGGAGCTGTTTTTT. Protein product: CASSQDLAYGLAGNTGELFF.

V is TRBV29-1 and J is TRBJ2-2; D is undetermined. Trimming pared 3 bases from V and 0 bases from J, leaving 8 bases between. Per the germline V gene, CDR1 is SQVTM and CDR2 is ANQGSEA. The CDR3 is 14 residues long. The CDR3 loop reads CSVDPGTNTGELFF. Written as DNA, the CDR3 is TGCAGCGTTGATCCCGGCACGAACACCGGGGAGCTGTTTTTT.